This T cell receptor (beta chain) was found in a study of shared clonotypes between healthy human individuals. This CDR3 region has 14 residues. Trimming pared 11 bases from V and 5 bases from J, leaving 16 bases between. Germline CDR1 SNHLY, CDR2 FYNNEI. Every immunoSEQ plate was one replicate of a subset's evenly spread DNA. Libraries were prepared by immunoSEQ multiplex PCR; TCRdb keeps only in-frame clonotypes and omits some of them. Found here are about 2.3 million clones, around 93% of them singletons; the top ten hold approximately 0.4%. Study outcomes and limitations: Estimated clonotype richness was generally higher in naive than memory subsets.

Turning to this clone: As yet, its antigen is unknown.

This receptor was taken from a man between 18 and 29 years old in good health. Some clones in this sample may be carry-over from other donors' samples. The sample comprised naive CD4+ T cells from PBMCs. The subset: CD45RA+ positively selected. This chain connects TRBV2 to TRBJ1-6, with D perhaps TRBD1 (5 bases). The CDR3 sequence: CAGKRDGDNSPLHF. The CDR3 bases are TGTGCCGGGAAAAGGGACGGGGATAATTCACCCCTCCACTTT.